This TCR beta chain came from a study of blood T cell repertoires in COVID-19. About the research overall: Acute and convalescent COVID-19 specimens originated in the United States, Italy and Spain.

In this sample, this clone turned up a few times. Only in-frame clones appear in the TCRdb table, and some are missing; sequencing was by immunoSEQ multiplex PCR. The sample has roughly 230,000 clones, approximately 89% seen once; the top ten hold 4%. In assigning cohorts, the study relied on participant-reported clinical history. The CDR3 runs to 12 residues. Trimming shortened V by 7 bases and J by 11 bases, and 17 bases separated the two germline ends. Germline V gene sequence: CDR1 MDHEN, CDR2 SYDVKM. The sequence was obtained from a woman aged 25-40 years with acute COVID-19. Sequenced input: PBMCs or T cells enriched from blood (not recorded which). V usage is TRBV28 and J usage is TRBJ1-1; possible D gene TRBD1, 6 bases. The CDR3 coding sequence is TGTGCCAGCACCGCGCGGGGGGCTGTGGCTTTCTTT. Its protein is CASTARGAVAFF.